This T cell receptor (beta chain) was observed in a study of human T cells and chemical hapten exposure. Study-wide points: Counts of expanded TCRs at PT1 were positively correlated with patch test score.

Time point given: patch test 1, 2 weeks after DPC sensitization. Treatment noted: therapeutic diphenylcyclopropenone sensitization with weekly scalp DPC. The CDR3 is 14 residues long. Germline loops: CDR1 DFQATT, CDR2 SNEGSKA (reference sequence). The J segment lost 5 bases and the V segment lost 6 bases, leaving 11 bases of the junction unmatched. TCRdb reprocessed the RACE reads with MiXCR, giving one entry per CDR3 protein. The table records approximately 400,000 distinct CDR3 sequences, approximately 5% of them present only once. This clonotype was observed at least ten times. Antigen specificity is unknown.

The sequence was obtained from a woman in her fifties or sixties with alopecia areata. Some clones in this sample may be carry-over from other donors' samples. J is TRBJ2-5 and V is TRBV20-1; 8 positions agree with TRBD1. The sequences come from whole blood, collected in connection with sensitization to the hapten diphenylcyclopropenone (DPC). CDR3 region: CSAEEPDRAETQYF. DNA of the CDR3: TGCAGTGCCGAGGAGCCGGACAGGGCCGAGACCCAGTACTTC.